Detailed here is one TCR beta chain. Profiled with immunoSEQ multiplex PCR; TCRdb holds only in-frame clones, not every one. The table records about 250,000 clones, about nine tenths of them present only once. The data belong to a study of blood T cell repertoires in COVID-19. This CDR3 spans 14 amino acids. CDR1 is SGDLS, CDR2 YYNGEE, per germline. Trimming shortened V by 4 bases and J by 9 bases, and 17 bases separated the two germline ends. The chain employs TRBV9 and TRBJ2-1; TRBD2 might be the D (5 bases). The sample comprised PBMCs or T cells enriched from blood (not recorded which). This clonotype originated in a man aged 40-55 years who had recovered from COVID-19. CDR3 region: CASSPYGVGFEQFF. CDR3 DNA sequence: TGTGCCAGCAGCCCCTACGGGGTGGGGTTTGAGCAGTTCTTC.